A selection of T cell receptor beta chains follows, all from one sample in a study of glioma-infiltrating T cells. TCRdb recomputed calls from the multiplex PCR reads with MiXCR, one row per CDR3 protein. In the table there are 90,000 or so distinct CDR3 sequences, about 37% of which are singletons. The sequenced sample consisted of glioma tissue, nonneoplastic brain tissue, or PBMCs (not recorded which). The receptors were sampled from a human donor with low-grade glioma or glioblastoma, undergoing nonglioma brain surgery, or in good health (not recorded which). The conserved cysteine and the conserved F or W are not part of the CDR3 here.

cdr3_length: 14; v_call: TRBV7-8; cdr3_aa: ASSLERTGNYVKLF
cdr3_length: 15; v_call: TRBV24-1; cdr3_aa: ATSDNGLSSSYNEQY
cdr3_length: 12; v_call: TRBV7-2; cdr3_aa: ASRALGGQDTQY
cdr3_length: 13; v_call: TRBV7-9; cdr3_aa: ASSLSLAPTGELF
cdr3_length: 15; v_call: TRBV28; cdr3_aa: ASSQQTLEGGENEQF
cdr3_length: 11; v_call: TRBV28; cdr3_aa: ASSFGSQETQH
cdr3_length: 12; v_call: TRBV15; cdr3_aa: ATSPRQLNTEAF
cdr3_length: 15; v_call: TRBV19; cdr3_aa: ASSPSATGHTTDTQY
cdr3_length: 13; v_call: TRBV2; cdr3_aa: ASSGGAPGFQPQH
cdr3_length: 13; v_call: TRBV3-1; cdr3_aa: ASSQGLAGVYEQY
cdr3_length: 11; v_call: TRBV27; cdr3_aa: ASTFRTGNEQY